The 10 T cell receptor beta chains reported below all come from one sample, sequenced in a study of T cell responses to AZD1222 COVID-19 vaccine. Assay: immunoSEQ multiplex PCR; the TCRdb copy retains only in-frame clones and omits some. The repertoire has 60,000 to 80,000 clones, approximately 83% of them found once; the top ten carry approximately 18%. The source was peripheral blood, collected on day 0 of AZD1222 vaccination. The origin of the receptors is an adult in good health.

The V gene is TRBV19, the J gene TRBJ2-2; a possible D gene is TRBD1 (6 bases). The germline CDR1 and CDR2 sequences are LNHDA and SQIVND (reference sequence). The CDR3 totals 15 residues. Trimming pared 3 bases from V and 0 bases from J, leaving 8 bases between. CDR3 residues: CASSMGHTNTGELFF. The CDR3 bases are TGTGCCAGTAGTATGGGACATACGAACACCGGGGAGCTGTTTTTT.

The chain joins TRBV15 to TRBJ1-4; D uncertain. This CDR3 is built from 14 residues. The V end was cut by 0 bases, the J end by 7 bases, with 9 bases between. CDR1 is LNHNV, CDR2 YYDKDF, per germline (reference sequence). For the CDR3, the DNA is TGTGCCACCAGCAGAGACGGCTGGGGTGAAAAACTGTTTTTT. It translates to CATSRDGWGEKLFF.

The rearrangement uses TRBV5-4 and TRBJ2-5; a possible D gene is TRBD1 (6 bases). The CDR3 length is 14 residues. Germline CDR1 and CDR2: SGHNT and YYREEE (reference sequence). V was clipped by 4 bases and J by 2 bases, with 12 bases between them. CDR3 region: CASSPGQPQETQYF. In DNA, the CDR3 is TGTGCCAGCAGCCCCGGACAGCCACAAGAGACCCAGTACTTC.

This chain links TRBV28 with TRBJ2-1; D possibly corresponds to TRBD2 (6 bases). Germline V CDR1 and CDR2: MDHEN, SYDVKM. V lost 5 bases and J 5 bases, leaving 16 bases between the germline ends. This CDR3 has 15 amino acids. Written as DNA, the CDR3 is TGTGCCAGCAGTCCTCCCGGGACTGTGCACAATGAGCAGTTCTTC. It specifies CASSPPGTVHNEQFF.

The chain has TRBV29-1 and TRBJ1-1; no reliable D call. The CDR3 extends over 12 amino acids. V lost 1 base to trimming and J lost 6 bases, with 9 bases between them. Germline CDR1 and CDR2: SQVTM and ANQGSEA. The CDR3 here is CSVEGTYPEAFF. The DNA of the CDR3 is TGCAGCGTTGAAGGGACGTACCCTGAAGCTTTCTTT.

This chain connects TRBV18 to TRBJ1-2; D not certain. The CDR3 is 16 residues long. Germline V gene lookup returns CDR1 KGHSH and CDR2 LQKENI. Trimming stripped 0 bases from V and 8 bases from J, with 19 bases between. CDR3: CASSPPLKRRESGYTF. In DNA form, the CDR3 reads TGTGCCAGCTCACCACCGCTTAAACGGAGGGAGTCGGGCTACACCTTC. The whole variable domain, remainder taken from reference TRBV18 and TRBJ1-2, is NAGVMQNPRHLVRRRGQEARLRCSPMKGHSHVYWYRQLPEEGLKFMVYLQKENIIDESGMPKERFSAEFPKEGPSILRIQQVVRGDSAAYFCASSPPLKRRESGYTFGSGTRLTVV.

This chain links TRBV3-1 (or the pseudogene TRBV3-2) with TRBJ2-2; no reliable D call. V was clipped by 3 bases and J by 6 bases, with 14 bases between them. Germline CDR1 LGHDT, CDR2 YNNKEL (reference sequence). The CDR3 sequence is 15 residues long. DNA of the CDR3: TGTGCCAGCAGCCATCAGATGGGCGGTGCCGGGGAGCTGTTTTTT. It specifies CASSHQMGGAGELFF.

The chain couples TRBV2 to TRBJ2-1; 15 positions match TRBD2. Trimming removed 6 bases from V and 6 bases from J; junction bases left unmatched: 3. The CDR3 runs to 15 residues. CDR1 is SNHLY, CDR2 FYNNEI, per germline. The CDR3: CASRRTSGGANEQFF. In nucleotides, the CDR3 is TGTGCCAGCAGAAGGACTAGCGGGGGGGCCAATGAGCAGTTCTTC. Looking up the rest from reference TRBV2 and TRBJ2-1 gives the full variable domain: EPEVTQTPSHQVTQMGQEVILRCVPISNHLYFYWYRQILGQKVEFLVSFYNNEISEKSEIFDDQFSVERPDGSNFTLKIRSTKLEDSAMYFCASRRTSGGANEQFFGPGTRLTVL.

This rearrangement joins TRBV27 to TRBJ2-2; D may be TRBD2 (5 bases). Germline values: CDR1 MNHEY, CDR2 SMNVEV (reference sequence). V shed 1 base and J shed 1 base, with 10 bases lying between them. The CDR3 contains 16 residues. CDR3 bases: TGTGCCAGCAGTTTATTTCTAGCCAAGAACACCGGGGAGCTGTTTTTT. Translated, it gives CASSLFLAKNTGELFF.

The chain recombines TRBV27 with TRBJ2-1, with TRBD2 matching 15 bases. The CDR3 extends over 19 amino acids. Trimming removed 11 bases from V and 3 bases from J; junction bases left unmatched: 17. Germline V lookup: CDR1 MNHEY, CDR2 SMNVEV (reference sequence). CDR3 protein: CAVRTSGGVGSPLYNEQFF. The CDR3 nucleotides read TGTGCCGTGAGGACTAGCGGGGGGGTCGGATCCCCCCTCTACAATGAGCAGTTCTTC.